The 22 T cell receptor beta chains listed next were all sequenced from one sample in a study of T cell changes during pregnancy in multiple sclerosis. The table came from immunoSEQ multiplex PCR; TCRdb's copy has only in-frame clones and leaves some out. The table lists 55,000 to 80,000 clones, about nine tenths of them singletons. The specimen comprised peripheral blood, sampled after pregnancy. These receptors were taken from a female donor in good health, enrolled as a control in a pregnancy study.

This chain joins TRBV19 and TRBJ1-5; 9 nucleotides align to TRBD1. The CDR3 consists of 15 residues. Germline CDR1 LNHDA, CDR2 SQIVND (reference sequence). J gave up 6 bases and V 5 bases, and 8 bases lay outside the gene matches. CDR3 sequence: CASSRDSTGGQPQHF. DNA for the CDR3: TGTGCCAGTAGTCGCGATTCGACAGGGGGTCAGCCCCAGCATTTT.

The chain links TRBV10-3 to TRBJ2-1; D not resolved. Germline assignment: CDR1 ENHRY and CDR2 SYGVKD. V gave up 4 bases and J gave up 10 bases, with 14 bases separating them. This CDR3 has 13 amino acids. CDR3 coding DNA: TGTGCCATCAGTGCCGACTCCACCGGGGAGCAGTTCTTC. Amino acid sequence: CAISADSTGEQFF.

CDR3 region: CATEETEAFF. Here the CDR3 DNA reads TGTGCCACGGAGGAGACTGAAGCTTTCTTT. The V and J genes are TRBV6-6 and TRBJ1-1; D is ambiguous. Germline CDR1 and CDR2: MNHNY and SVGAGI (reference sequence). Trimming stripped 10 bases from V and 5 bases from J, with 8 bases between. The CDR3 extends over 10 amino acids.

The chain recombines TRBV2 with TRBJ1-2; D gene unclear. This CDR3 comprises 11 residues. Germline loops: CDR1 SNHLY, CDR2 FYNNEI. Trimming removed 2 bases from V and 8 bases from J, with 6 bases in between. The CDR3 region is CASSENFGYTF. Here the CDR3 DNA reads TGTGCCAGCAGTGAAAACTTCGGCTACACCTTC.

The V gene is TRBV10-3, the J gene TRBJ1-6, with a possible D match to TRBD1 (5 bases). The CDR3 sequence is 14 residues long. Per germline, CDR1 ENHRY and CDR2 SYGVKD. Trimming cost V 2 bases and J 8 bases, with 10 bases left between them. The CDR3 region has the DNA TGTGCCATCAGTGAGGCCGGGGACTATTCACCCCTCCACTTT. Amino acids: CAISEAGDYSPLHF.

The V gene is TRBV19, the J gene TRBJ2-5, with a weak D call TRBD2 (5 bases). Germline CDR1 LNHDA, CDR2 SQIVND (reference sequence). Trimming pared 6 bases from V and 3 bases from J, leaving 23 bases between. The CDR3 has 17 amino acids. The CDR3 region has the DNA TGTGCCAGTAGCCCGATAGGGTTAAGCGGACTCGAAGAGACCCAGTACTTC. This translates into CASSPIGLSGLEETQYF.

The chain joins TRBV9 to TRBJ1-2, with 7 bases matching TRBD1. Germline lookup yields CDR1 SGDLS and CDR2 YYNGEE. The CDR3 is made up of 16 amino acids. V was pared by 3 bases and J by 4 bases, with 12 bases of the junction left unmatched. Written as DNA, the CDR3 is TGTGCCAGCAGCGCCAACCGACAGGGTTCCGTCTATGGCTACACCTTC. Protein: CASSANRQGSVYGYTF.

V usage is TRBV6-6 and J usage is TRBJ2-5; possibly TRBD1 for D (5 bases). V was trimmed by 7 bases and J by 1 base, leaving 7 bases between them. The germline CDR1 and CDR2 sequences are MNHNY and SVGAGI (reference sequence). The CDR3 runs to 12 residues. The chain's CDR3 is CASMTAQETQYF. Written as DNA, the CDR3 is TGTGCCAGCATGACAGCCCAAGAGACCCAGTACTTC.

V usage is TRBV12-5 and J usage is TRBJ1-1; D not resolved. The CDR3 extends over 15 amino acids. Germline-derived CDR1 and CDR2 are LGHNT and FRNRAP. Trimming removed 4 bases from V and 0 bases from J, with 12 bases in between. DNA of the CDR3: TGTGCTAGTGGTTCGTCGGAGAGATTGAACACTGAAGCTTTCTTT. Protein product: CASGSSERLNTEAFF.

CDR3 protein: CASTLGAGVTEAFF. CDR3 DNA: TGTGCCAGTACCCTGGGGGCAGGAGTCACTGAAGCTTTCTTT. The rearrangement links TRBV19 to TRBJ1-1; D may be TRBD1 (6 bases). This CDR3 region has 14 residues. V was clipped by 7 bases and J by 4 bases, with 16 bases between them. Germline CDR1 and CDR2: LNHDA and SQIVND (reference sequence).

V and J are TRBV7-8 and TRBJ1-1; D may be TRBD1 (6 bases). The CDR3 is 15 amino acids. Trimming took 2 bases from V and 3 from J, leaving 13 bases between them. Germline CDR1 and CDR2: SGHVS and FQNEAQ. DNA of the CDR3: TGTGCCAGCAGCTTAACAGGCAGGGGCGACACTGAAGCTTTCTTT. It specifies CASSLTGRGDTEAFF.

V is TRBV2 and J is TRBJ2-7; 10 bases match TRBD2. The CDR3 is 16 residues long. V lost 6 bases to trimming and J lost 1 base; unmatched junction nucleotides: 9. Germline CDR1 reads SNHLY; CDR2 reads FYNNEI. In DNA, the CDR3 is TGTGCCAGCAGAGAGACCATAGCGGGAGGATCCTACGAGCAGTACTTC. This encodes CASRETIAGGSYEQYF.

The V and J genes are TRBV7-2 and TRBJ2-2; D gene uncertain. The germline V gene has CDR1 SGHTA and CDR2 FQGNSA. V dropped 5 bases and J dropped 4 bases, with 8 bases sitting between them. CDR3 length: 13 amino acids. CDR3 residues: CASSIYLTGELFF. Written as DNA, the CDR3 is TGTGCCAGCAGCATTTATCTCACCGGGGAGCTGTTTTTT.

The chain carries TRBV30 and TRBJ2-7; the match to TRBD2 covers 13 bases. In germline, CDR1 is GTSNPN, CDR2 SVGIG (reference sequence). Unmatched junction bases numbered 1, after V lost 2 bases and J lost 0 bases. The CDR3 sequence is 15 residues long. The chain's CDR3 is CAWSRTSGSSYEQYF. DNA for the CDR3: TGTGCCTGGAGTAGGACTAGCGGGAGCTCCTACGAGCAGTACTTC.

J is TRBJ1-2 and V is TRBV6-5; the match to TRBD1 covers 10 bases. Germline V gene sequence: CDR1 MNHEY, CDR2 SVGAGI. There are 15 residues in the CDR3. Losses at the gene ends were 0 bases for V and 8 bases for J; bases not matched to a gene: 6. CDR3 sequence reads: CASSYSGTGVRGYTF. The CDR3 DNA reads TGTGCCAGCAGTTACTCCGGGACAGGGGTCCGGGGCTACACCTTC.

V is TRBV5-1 and J is TRBJ2-1; maybe TRBD1 (5 bases). Germline lookup yields CDR1 SGHRS and CDR2 YFSETQ. Trimming left V 3 bases short and J 2 bases short, with 12 bases between. The CDR3 sequence is 15 residues long. The CDR3 DNA follows: TGCGCCAGCAGCTCGCCAGGGTTCCCCTACAATGAGCAGTTCTTC. This gives the protein CASSSPGFPYNEQFF. Supplemented by reference TRBV5-1 and TRBJ2-1, the full variable domain reads KAGVTQTPRYLIKTRGQQVTLSCSPISGHRSVSWYQQTPGQGLQFLFEYFSETQRNKGNFPGRFSGRQFSNSRSEMNVSTLELGDSALYLCASSSPGFPYNEQFFGPGTRLTVL.

The CDR3 sequence: CASSLQTGSYNEQFF. CDR3 DNA: TGCGCCAGCAGCCTCCAGACAGGGAGTTACAATGAGCAGTTCTTC. The chain employs TRBV5-1 and TRBJ2-1; TRBD1 matches 7 bases. The CDR3 has 15 residues. Germline V gene data show CDR1 as SGHRS and CDR2 as YFSETQ. J gave up 4 bases and V 4 bases, and 8 bases lay outside the gene matches.

The V and J genes are TRBV18 and TRBJ1-1; 7 positions match TRBD1. The CDR3 spans 14 residues. J gave up 3 bases and V 1 base, and 2 bases lay outside the gene matches. Looked up from germline, CDR1 is KGHSH and CDR2 is LQKENI. CDR3 residues: CASSPRTGDTEAFF. The CDR3 DNA reads TGTGCCAGCTCACCACGGACAGGCGACACTGAAGCTTTCTTT.

The V call is TRBV7-6, the J call TRBJ1-1; D possibly corresponds to TRBD1 (5 bases). V was pared by 3 bases and J by 6 bases, with 14 bases between. This CDR3 has 14 residues. Germline V gene lookup returns CDR1 SGHVS and CDR2 FNYEAQ. The CDR3 DNA follows: TGTGCCAGCAGCTTGACCAAAGGGGTGTCTGAAGCTTTCTTT. It encodes CASSLTKGVSEAFF.

The V and J genes are TRBV30 and TRBJ2-7, with 8 bases that match TRBD1. The CDR3 has 15 residues. Losses at the gene ends were 0 bases for V and 4 bases for J; bases not matched to a gene: 8. Germline V lookup: CDR1 GTSNPN, CDR2 SVGIG (reference sequence). This chain's CDR3 is CAWSVWADRVYEQYF. The CDR3 DNA reads TGTGCCTGGAGTGTATGGGCGGACAGGGTGTACGAGCAGTACTTC.

This chain joins TRBV20-1 and TRBJ2-1; no firm D call. This CDR3 comprises 10 residues. The ends were cut back, 6 bases at V and 6 bases at J, with 6 bases in the middle. Germline V gene lookup returns CDR1 DFQATT and CDR2 SNEGSKA (reference sequence). The CDR3 here is CSAVFNEQFF. The CDR3 DNA sequence: TGCAGTGCCGTTTTCAATGAGCAGTTCTTC.

The table lists this clone with a few counts. This chain uses TRBV6-5 with TRBJ2-1, with 10 bases identical to TRBD2. J gave up 6 bases and V 4 bases, and 6 bases lay outside the gene matches. The CDR3 runs to 15 residues. Per the germline V gene, CDR1 is MNHEY and CDR2 is SVGAGI. DNA for the CDR3: TGTGCCAGCAGTTCGGGACTAGCGACCTCCAATGAGCAGTTCTTC. It encodes CASSSGLATSNEQFF.